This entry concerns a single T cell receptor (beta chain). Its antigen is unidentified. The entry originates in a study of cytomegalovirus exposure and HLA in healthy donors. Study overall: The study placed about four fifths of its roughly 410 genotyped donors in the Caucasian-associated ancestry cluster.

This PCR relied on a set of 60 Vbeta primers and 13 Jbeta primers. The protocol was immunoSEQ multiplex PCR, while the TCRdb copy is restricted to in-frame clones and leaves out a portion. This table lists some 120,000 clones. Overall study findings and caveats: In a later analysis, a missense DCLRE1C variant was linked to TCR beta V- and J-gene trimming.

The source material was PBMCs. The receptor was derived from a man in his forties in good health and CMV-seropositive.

CDR3 residues: CASRGRVSGYTF. CDR3 sequence (DNA): TGTGCCAGCAGAGGGAGGGTATCTGGCTACACCTTC. The genes are TRBV5-6 and TRBJ1-2; D gene ambiguous. The V end was cut by 5 bases, the J end by 7 bases, with 12 bases between. Per germline, CDR1 SGHDT and CDR2 YYEEEE. This CDR3 is built from 12 residues.